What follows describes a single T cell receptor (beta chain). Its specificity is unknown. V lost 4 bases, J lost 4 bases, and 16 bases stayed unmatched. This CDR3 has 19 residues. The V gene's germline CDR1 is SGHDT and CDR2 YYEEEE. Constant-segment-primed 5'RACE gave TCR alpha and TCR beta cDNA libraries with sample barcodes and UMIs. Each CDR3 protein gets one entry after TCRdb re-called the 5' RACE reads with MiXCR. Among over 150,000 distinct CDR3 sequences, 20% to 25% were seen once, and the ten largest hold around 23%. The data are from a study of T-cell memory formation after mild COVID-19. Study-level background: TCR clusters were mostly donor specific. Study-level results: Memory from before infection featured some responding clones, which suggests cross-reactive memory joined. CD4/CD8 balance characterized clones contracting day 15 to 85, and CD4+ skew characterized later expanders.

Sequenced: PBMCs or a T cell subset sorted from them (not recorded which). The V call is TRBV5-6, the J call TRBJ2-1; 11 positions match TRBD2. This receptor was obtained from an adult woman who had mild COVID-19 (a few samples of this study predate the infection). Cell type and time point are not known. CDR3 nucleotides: TGTGCCAGCAGCATGGTAGCGGGAGGGCCTCCCCAAGATTACAATGAGCAGTTCTTC. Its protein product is CASSMVAGGPPQDYNEQFF. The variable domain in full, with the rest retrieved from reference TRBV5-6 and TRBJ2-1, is DAGVTQSPTHLIKTRGQQVTLRCSPKSGHDTVSWYQQALGQGPQFIFQYYEEEERQRGNFPDRFSGHQFPNYSSELNVNALLLGDSALYLCASSMVAGGPPQDYNEQFFGPGTRLTVL.